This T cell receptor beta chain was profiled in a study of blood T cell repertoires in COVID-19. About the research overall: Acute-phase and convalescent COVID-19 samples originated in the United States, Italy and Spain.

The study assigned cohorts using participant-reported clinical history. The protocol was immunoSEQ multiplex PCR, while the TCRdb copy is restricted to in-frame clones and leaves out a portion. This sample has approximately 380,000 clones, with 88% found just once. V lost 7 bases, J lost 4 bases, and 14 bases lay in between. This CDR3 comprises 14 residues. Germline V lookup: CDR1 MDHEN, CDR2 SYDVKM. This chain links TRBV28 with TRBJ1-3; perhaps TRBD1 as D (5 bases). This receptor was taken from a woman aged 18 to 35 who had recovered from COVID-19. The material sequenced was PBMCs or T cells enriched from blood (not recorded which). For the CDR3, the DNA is TGTGCCAGCAATCTCTCAGGGCTCGGAAACACCATATATTTT. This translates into CASNLSGLGNTIYF.